This is a list of T cell receptor beta chains from one sample in a study of blood T cells in healthy people across ages. MiXCR, run by TCRdb on the 5' RACE reads, gives a single entry per CDR3 protein. The sample gives 550,000 to 800,000 distinct CDR3 sequences, roughly 32% of which show up once; about 16% is in the top ten. The sample was blood. Receptor source: a woman older than 75 in good health. Both conserved end residues are part of each CDR3. D genes are given only for firm matches. Part of the rows lack a size; the others show once, few, many or a class for expanded clones.

v_call	d_call	clone_size	j_call	cdr3_aa	cdr3_nt
TRBV28	TRBD2	NA	TRBJ2-1	CASSPPYSGGYNEQFF	TGTGCCAGCAGTCCCCCTTACTCGGGGGGTTACAATGAGCAGTTCTTC
TRBV20-1	TRBD2	many	TRBJ2-3	CSAIGGGASADTQYF	TGCAGTGCTATTGGCGGGGGGGCGTCGGCAGATACGCAGTATTTT
TRBV10-3	TRBD1	many	TRBJ2-7	CAIRRTGSPNEQYF	TGTGCCATCCGTCGGACAGGGTCGCCCAACGAGCAGTACTTC
TRBV29-1	TRBD1	NA	TRBJ2-7	CSAQRQGRHEQYF	TGCAGCGCCCAAAGACAGGGCCGCCACGAGCAGTACTTC
TRBV9	NA	NA	TRBJ2-3	CVSSVVPGADTQYF	TGTGTCAGCAGCGTGGTGCCCGGGGCAGATACGCAGTATTTT
TRBV3-1	NA	NA	TRBJ1-4	CASSQGGSSGKLFF	TGTGCCAGCAGCCAAGGGGGGAGCTCCGGAAAACTGTTTTTT
TRBV19	NA	NA	TRBJ2-3	CASNHAEADTQYF	TGTGCCAGTAACCACGCAGAGGCAGATACGCAGTATTTT
TRBV7-9	NA	NA	TRBJ1-1	CASSLRFEGTEAFF	TGTGCCAGCAGCTTGAGGTTCGAGGGGACTGAAGCTTTCTTT
TRBV5-1	TRBD1	NA	TRBJ2-2	CASSLGQGGTRELFF	TGCGCCAGCAGCTTGGGACAGGGTGGCACCAGGGAGCTGTTTTTT
TRBV2	NA	few	TRBJ2-3	CASRTTRTTTDTQYF	TGTGCCAGCAGGACAACTCGGACTACGACAGATACGCAGTATTTT
TRBV5-6	TRBD1	many	TRBJ2-5	CASSLVRQGARETQYF	TGTGCCAGCAGCTTGGTGCGGCAGGGGGCGCGGGAGACCCAGTACTTC
TRBV12-3/TRBV12-4	NA	many	TRBJ2-7	CASRSGSYEQYF	TGTGCCAGCAGGTCAGGTTCCTACGAGCAGTACTTC
TRBV27	TRBD1	many	TRBJ2-5	CASSTPGQYQETQYF	TGTGCCAGCAGTACACCGGGACAGTACCAAGAGACCCAGTACTTC
TRBV11-2	NA	many	TRBJ2-7	CASSFSFDEQYF	TGTGCCAGCAGCTTTTCTTTTGACGAGCAGTACTTC
TRBV6-2/TRBV6-3	NA	NA	TRBJ2-3	CASGRGQDTRYF	TGTGCCAGCGGCCGAGGGCAGGATACGCGGTATTTT
TRBV29-1	TRBD1	NA	TRBJ1-2	CSVDTGTGGIYGYTF	TGCAGCGTCGACACCGGGACAGGGGGCATCTATGGCTACACCTTC
TRBV7-2	NA	many	TRBJ2-2	CASSLGGTANTGELFF	TGTGCCAGCAGCTTAGGGGGGACGGCAAACACCGGGGAGCTGTTTTTT
TRBV4-3	TRBD2	NA	TRBJ2-7	CASSQSGTSTEQYF	TGCGCCAGCAGCCAATCCGGGACTAGTACTGAGCAGTACTTC
TRBV20-1	TRBD2	many	TRBJ2-3	CSAYGGLTDTQYF	TGCAGTGCCTACGGGGGGTTAACAGATACGCAGTATTTT
TRBV6-2/TRBV6-3	NA	many	TRBJ1-1	CASSYGGAEAFF	TGTGCCAGCAGTTACGGGGGGGCTGAAGCTTTCTTT
TRBV10-3	TRBD2	NA	TRBJ2-7	CAIRGSSGIHEQYF	TGTGCCATCAGAGGGTCTAGCGGGATCCACGAGCAGTACTTC
TRBV20-1	TRBD2	many	TRBJ2-5	CSAPGLAGDTQYF	TGCAGTGCTCCCGGACTAGCGGGGGATACCCAGTACTTC
TRBV21-1	NA	NA	TRBJ1-4	CASSARTASNEKLFF	TGTGCCAGCAGCGCGAGGACAGCTTCTAATGAAAAACTGTTTTTT
TRBV20-1	TRBD1	few	TRBJ1-6	CSARPGTENSPLHF	TGCAGTGCTCGCCCCGGGACAGAAAATTCACCCCTCCACTTT
TRBV24-1	TRBD1	many	TRBJ2-3	CATSDAGGATDTQYF	TGTGCCACCAGTGATGCAGGGGGCGCGACAGATACGCAGTATTTT
TRBV28	TRBD1	many	TRBJ2-7	CASSLGTGVYEQYF	TGTGCCAGCAGCCTCGGGACAGGGGTCTACGAGCAGTACTTC
TRBV29-1	NA	NA	TRBJ2-5	CSVEGRGETLYF	TGCAGCGTTGAAGGTAGGGGAGAGACCCTGTACTTC
TRBV3-1	NA	few	TRBJ1-1	CASSTVGAGSTEAFF	TGTGCCAGCAGCACTGTTGGAGCTGGGAGCACTGAAGCTTTCTTT
TRBV20-1	TRBD2	NA	TRBJ2-3	CSASPSGATDTQYF	TGCAGTGCTAGTCCTAGCGGGGCCACAGATACGCAGTATTTT
TRBV7-9	TRBD1	NA	TRBJ2-5	CASSEPRTGRETQYF	TGTGCCAGCAGCGAACCCAGGACAGGGCGCGAGACCCAGTACTTC
TRBV30	NA	many	TRBJ2-7	CAWRGTGNEQYF	TGTGCCTGGAGGGGAACAGGGAACGAGCAGTACTTC
TRBV7-2	NA	NA	TRBJ2-5	CASSLKVSETQYF	TGTGCCAGCAGCTTAAAAGTCTCGGAGACCCAGTACTTC
TRBV12-3/TRBV12-4	NA	NA	TRBJ2-1	CASSLVRAYEEFF	TGTGCCAGCAGTTTAGTGAGAGCGTATGAGGAGTTCTTC
TRBV4-2	NA	NA	TRBJ2-1	CASAQDQEGTYNEQFF	TGTGCCAGTGCCCAAGATCAGGAGGGTACCTACAATGAGCAGTTCTTC
TRBV29-1	NA	many	TRBJ1-6	CSVAREPNSPLHF	TGCAGCGTTGCAAGGGAGCCGAATTCACCCCTCCACTTT
TRBV30	TRBD1	many	TRBJ2-1	CARRLETGRNEQFF	TGTGCCCGCCGACTGGAGACAGGGCGAAATGAGCAGTTCTTC
TRBV5-1	TRBD1	many	TRBJ1-5	CASSRTGTEDQPQHF	TGCGCCAGCAGCCGCACCGGGACAGAGGATCAGCCCCAGCATTTT
TRBV24-1	TRBD1	many	TRBJ2-1	CATSDSGGGYNEQFF	TGTGCCACCAGTGACTCAGGGGGCGGCTACAATGAGCAGTTCTTC
TRBV2	TRBD1	NA	TRBJ2-1	CASSEVGQPSSYNEQFF	TGTGCCAGCAGTGAAGTGGGACAGCCGTCTTCCTACAATGAGCAGTTCTTC
TRBV20-1	NA	few	TRBJ1-4	CSARDAAGINEKLFF	TGCAGTGCTAGAGATGCTGCCGGGATTAATGAAAAACTGTTTTTT
TRBV20-1	NA	many	TRBJ2-2	CSASVDGNTGELFF	TGCAGTGCTAGCGTGGACGGAAACACCGGGGAGCTGTTTTTT
TRBV28	NA	few	TRBJ2-7	CASSSLFPYEQYF	TGTGCCAGCAGTTCACTATTCCCGTACGAGCAGTACTTC
TRBV27	NA	NA	TRBJ2-2	CARSPENRNTGELFF	TGTGCCCGCAGCCCGGAGAACAGGAACACCGGGGAGCTGTTTTTT
TRBV5-6	TRBD2	many	TRBJ2-7	CASSYRGVPPYEQYF	TGTGCCAGCAGCTACCGGGGGGTACCCCCCTACGAGCAGTACTTC
TRBV7-2	TRBD2	NA	TRBJ2-5	CAGSSLAGGQETQYF	TGTGCCGGCAGCAGTCTAGCGGGGGGCCAAGAGACCCAGTACTTC
TRBV9	NA	NA	TRBJ2-1	CASSVGQGGYNEQFF	TGTGCCAGCAGCGTAGGGCAGGGCGGCTACAATGAGCAGTTCTTC
TRBV6-2/TRBV6-3	TRBD2	NA	TRBJ2-1	CASRAGGVYNEQFF	TGTGCCAGCAGGGCGGGGGGAGTCTACAATGAGCAGTTCTTC
TRBV7-2	TRBD1	few	TRBJ1-1	CASSGEAGGNTEAFF	TGTGCCAGCAGCGGGGAAGCAGGGGGTAACACTGAAGCTTTCTTT
TRBV9	NA	NA	TRBJ1-1	CASSPLWTTEAFF	TGTGCCAGCAGCCCCCTATGGACCACTGAAGCTTTCTTT
TRBV6-2/TRBV6-3	NA	NA	TRBJ2-2	CVSSYSSVENTGELFF	TGTGTCAGCAGTTACTCGAGTGTAGAGAACACCGGGGAGCTGTTTTTT
TRBV7-2	NA	NA	TRBJ2-3	CASSLERPTDTQYF	TGTGCCAGCAGCTTAGAGCGTCCTACAGATACGCAGTATTTT
TRBV27	TRBD2	NA	TRBJ2-7	CASSTAGRVNDEQYF	TGTGCCAGCAGTACCGCCGGGAGGGTCAATGACGAGCAGTACTTC
TRBV5-1	TRBD2	NA	TRBJ2-5	CASSLGLAAPDEQYF	TGCGCCAGCAGCTTGGGTCTAGCGGCTCCCGATGAGCAGTACTTC
TRBV4-2	TRBD1	few	TRBJ2-2	CASSQDNGQVKTGELFF	TGTGCCAGCAGCCAAGATAACGGACAGGTCAAGACCGGGGAGCTGTTTTTT
TRBV4-3	NA	few	TRBJ1-2	CASSQSRGQGYTF	TGCGCCAGCAGCCAATCGCGGGGCCAAGGCTACACCTTC
TRBV7-6	TRBD2	once	TRBJ2-7	CASSLALAESHEQYF	TGTGCCAGCAGCTTAGCACTAGCGGAGAGTCACGAGCAGTACTTC
TRBV9	TRBD2	many	TRBJ2-3	CASSPRALAGDTQYF	TGTGCCAGCAGCCCCAGGGCACTAGCGGGGGATACGCAGTATTTT
TRBV7-2	NA	few	TRBJ2-5	CASSLDRTHQETQYF	TGTGCCAGCAGCTTAGATAGGACGCACCAAGAGACCCAGTACTTC